Each of the 23 T cell receptor beta chains below was sequenced from the same sample in a study of shared clonotypes between healthy human individuals. Libraries were prepared by immunoSEQ multiplex PCR; TCRdb keeps only in-frame clonotypes and omits some of them. The sample has millions of clones, 95% seen once. The sample consisted of naive CD4+ T cells sorted from blood. Subset denoted: CD45RA+ positively selected. These receptors all come from a young man in good health.

The rearrangement uses TRBV5-1 and TRBJ2-5; possible D gene TRBD1, 6 bases. Germline CDR1 SGHRS, CDR2 YFSETQ. V dropped 7 bases and J dropped 2 bases, with 15 bases sitting between them. The CDR3 sequence is 14 residues long. The CDR3 coding sequence is TGCGCCAGCGGCGCGCGGACAGCTCAAGAGACCCAGTACTTC. It translates to CASGARTAQETQYF.

V and J are TRBV6-5 and TRBJ2-3; 11 bases align to TRBD1. CDR3 length: 15 residues. Per germline, CDR1 MNHEY and CDR2 SVGAGI. V was pared by 5 bases and J by 5 bases, with 6 bases of the junction left unmatched. The CDR3 DNA follows: TGTGCCAGCAGTCAGGACAGGGGGCGCGTAGATACGCAGTATTTT. It yields the protein CASSQDRGRVDTQYF.

V gene TRBV7-9 combines with J gene TRBJ1-5, with 7 bases lining up with TRBD1. There are 18 residues in the CDR3. The germline V gene encodes CDR1 SEHNR and CDR2 FQNEAQ (reference sequence). Unmatched junction bases numbered 9, after V lost 1 base and J lost 0 bases. CDR3 loop: CASSLGGQLLHSNQPQHF. CDR3 sequence (DNA): TGTGCCAGCAGCTTAGGGGGACAGTTACTCCATAGCAATCAGCCCCAGCATTTT.

CDR3 amino acids: CASSPRVGGRTNEKLFF. CDR3 bases: TGCGCCAGCAGCCCCCGGGTAGGGGGGAGAACTAATGAAAAACTGTTTTTT. The genes are TRBV4-1 and TRBJ1-4, with D possibly TRBD1 on 6 matching bases. The germline V gene has CDR1 MGHRA and CDR2 YSYEKL. The CDR3 runs 17 residues. The V and J ends lost 4 bases and 1 base respectively, with 16 bases between them.

This sequence joins TRBV2 and TRBJ2-1; D ambiguous. CDR1 and CDR2 (germline): SNHLY, FYNNEI. Trimming shortened V by 7 bases and J by 0 bases, and 7 bases separated the two germline ends. The CDR3 is 13 amino acids. CDR3 protein: CASNGFSYNEQFF. The DNA for the CDR3 is TGTGCCAGCAATGGGTTCTCCTACAATGAGCAGTTCTTC.

This chain links TRBV6-5 with TRBJ1-5, with TRBD1 matching 7 bases. The junction had 9 bases not matched to a gene; V was cut back by 6 bases and J by 10 bases. Germline CDR1 reads MNHEY; CDR2 reads SVGAGI. This CDR3 spans 13 amino acids. Written as DNA, the CDR3 is TGTGCCAGCAGAACGGGACAGCTTAGTCCCCAGCATTTT. Protein sequence: CASRTGQLSPQHF.

The chain carries TRBV29-1 and TRBJ2-5; no definite D call. This CDR3 is 11 amino acids long. Trimming stripped 5 bases from V and 7 bases from J, with 11 bases between. The germline V gene encodes CDR1 SQVTM and CDR2 ANQGSEA. CDR3 region: CSVPSLGTQYF. The CDR3 nucleotides are TGCAGCGTTCCTTCATTAGGGACCCAGTACTTC.

In regard to this clone: The same CDR3 arises from other DNA sequences in this sample as well. The chain carries TRBV7-9 and TRBJ2-3, with TRBD2 matching over 8 bases. V lost 3 bases, J lost 3 bases, and 2 bases stayed unmatched. Germline loops: CDR1 SEHNR, CDR2 FQNEAQ (reference sequence). CDR3 length: 14 amino acids. The CDR3 loop is CASSFAGGTDTQYF. The CDR3 nucleotides are TGTGCCAGCAGCTTTGCGGGAGGAACAGATACGCAGTATTTT. Supplemented by reference TRBV7-9 and TRBJ2-3, the full variable domain reads DTGVSQNPRHKITKRGQNVTFRCDPISEHNRLYWYRQTLGQGPEFLTYFQNEAQLEKSRLLSDRFSAERPKGSFSTLEIQRTEQGDSAMYLCASSFAGGTDTQYFGPGTRLTVL.

This clone is a singleton in its sample. The chain uses TRBV19 and TRBJ1-5; perhaps TRBD1 as D (5 bases). The CDR3 is 13 residues long. V lost 5 bases, J lost 5 bases, and 10 bases lay in between. CDR1 is LNHDA and CDR2 is SQIVND in the germline V gene (reference sequence). This CDR3 reads CASSEQVHQPQHF. As DNA, the CDR3 is TGTGCCAGTAGTGAACAGGTTCATCAGCCCCAGCATTTT.

V and J are TRBV10-1 and TRBJ2-2, with a weak D call TRBD1 (6 bases). The CDR3 runs 14 residues. V lost 6 bases and J 5 bases, leaving 13 bases between the germline ends. Germline V gives CDR1 WNHNN, CDR2 SYGVQD (reference sequence). The CDR3 DNA reads TGCGCCAGCAGCCCTCAACAGGGAACCGGGGAGCTGTTTTTT. Protein sequence: CASSPQQGTGELFF.

The V gene is TRBV18, the J gene TRBJ1-3; possible D gene TRBD1, 6 bases. The CDR3 contains 18 residues. The germline V gene has CDR1 KGHSH and CDR2 LQKENI. Deletions cut 3 bases from V and 0 bases from J, with 18 bases between. This CDR3 is CASSPLGGSRSSGNTIYF. The CDR3 DNA reads as TGTGCCAGCTCACCCCTAGGGGGGAGCCGGAGCTCTGGAAACACCATATATTTT.

The chain employs TRBV11-2 and TRBJ1-2; D is uncertain. The CDR3 contains 14 residues. Trimming took off 1 base at V and 0 bases at J, with 6 bases between the two ends. Looked up from germline, CDR1 is SGHAT and CDR2 is FQNNGV. CDR3 protein: CASSLVTANYGYTF. The DNA for the CDR3 is TGTGCCAGCAGCTTAGTAACAGCTAACTATGGCTACACCTTC. The entire variable domain, with the rest obtained from reference TRBV11-2 and TRBJ1-2, is as follows: EAGVAQSPRYKIIEKRQSVAFWCNPISGHATLYWYQQILGQGPKLLIQFQNNGVVDDSQLPKDRFSAERLKGVDSTLKIQPAKLEDSAVYLCASSLVTANYGYTFGSGTRLTVV.

This chain joins TRBV4-3 and TRBJ2-6; no definite D call. V gave up 0 bases and J gave up 0 bases, with 9 bases separating them. This CDR3 has 17 amino acids. CDR1 and CDR2 (germline): LGHNA, YSLEER. The CDR3 sequence is CASSQDRSHSGANVLTF. DNA for the CDR3: TGCGCCAGCAGCCAAGATAGGTCCCACTCTGGGGCCAACGTCCTGACTTTC.

The chain carries TRBV10-2 and TRBJ2-4; D remains unclear. Trimming removed 2 bases from V and 1 base from J, with 6 bases in between. This CDR3 spans 14 amino acids. The germline CDR1 and CDR2 sequences are WSHSY and SAAADI. CDR3 in amino acids: CASSEVGAKNIQYF. The CDR3 DNA reads as TGCGCCAGCAGTGAGGTGGGGGCCAAAAACATTCAGTACTTC.

The V call is TRBV15, the J call TRBJ1-4; D not resolved. The length of the CDR3 is 15 residues. Germline CDR1 is LNHNV and CDR2 is YYDKDF (reference sequence). Trimming pared 6 bases from V and 0 bases from J, leaving 11 bases between. The DNA for the CDR3 is TGTGCCACCAGTGCCGGAGGTGCAACTAATGAAAAACTGTTTTTT. Encoded protein: CATSAGGATNEKLFF. Supplemented by reference TRBV15 and TRBJ1-4, the full variable domain reads DAMVIQNPRYQVTQFGKPVTLSCSQTLNHNVMYWYQQKSSQAPKLLFHYYDKDFNNEADTPDNFQSRRPNTSFCFLDIRSPGLGDTAMYLCATSAGGATNEKLFFGSGTQLSVL.

The V gene is TRBV12-5, the J gene TRBJ2-2, with a tentative D call TRBD1 (6 bases). Germline V gene lookup returns CDR1 LGHNT and CDR2 FRNRAP. The CDR3 runs 17 residues. V dropped 3 bases and J dropped 3 bases, with 17 bases sitting between them. The chain's CDR3 is CASGFSGTPRYTGELFF. CDR3 coding DNA: TGTGCTAGTGGTTTTTCCGGGACACCCCGCTACACCGGGGAGCTGTTTTTT.

The V and J genes are TRBV11-2 and TRBJ1-1, with a possible D match to TRBD1 (5 bases). Germline V gives CDR1 SGHAT, CDR2 FQNNGV. CDR3 length equals 13 residues. V lost 3 bases and J lost 3, with 8 bases in between. The CDR3 sequence: CASSLRDDTEAFF. CDR3 DNA sequence: TGTGCCAGCAGCTTGAGGGACGACACTGAAGCTTTCTTT.

A remark on this clone: Being one base from a much bigger clone, this may be a read error. The chain carries TRBV10-2 and TRBJ2-7, with D perhaps TRBD2 (6 bases). Germline V gene data show CDR1 as WSHSY and CDR2 as SAAADI. The CDR3 totals 17 residues. V was trimmed by 10 bases and J by 2 bases, leaving 27 bases between them. For the CDR3, the DNA is TGCGCCACTACTCCGGGACTTGACTATACGAGCACCTACGAGCAGTACTTC. Its translation is CATTPGLDYTSTYEQYF.

The chain is built from TRBV29-1 and TRBJ2-2, with TRBD1 identical over 8 bases. V dropped 0 bases and J dropped 9; count of bases not matched to a gene: 18. Germline V lookup: CDR1 SQVTM, CDR2 ANQGSEA. The CDR3 length is 18 residues. The CDR3 spells CSVEDPNLQGARQRELFF. DNA of the CDR3: TGCAGCGTTGAAGATCCGAACCTGCAGGGGGCTCGTCAACGGGAGCTGTTTTTT.

The chain combines TRBV28 with TRBJ1-2; perhaps TRBD1 as D (5 bases). Trimming stripped 5 bases from V and 4 bases from J, with 14 bases between. The CDR3 has 14 residues. In germline, CDR1 is MDHEN, CDR2 SYDVKM. The CDR3 loop reads CASSGTTVVYGYTF. The CDR3 DNA follows: TGTGCCAGCAGTGGAACGACAGTTGTCTATGGCTACACCTTC.

V and J are TRBV5-1 and TRBJ2-5, with D uncertain. The V end was cut by 0 bases, the J end by 6 bases, with 15 bases between. The CDR3 has 15 amino acids. Germline V lookup: CDR1 SGHRS, CDR2 YFSETQ. CDR3 region: CASSLGTYLRKTQYF. The DNA for the CDR3 is TGCGCCAGCAGCTTGGGAACATACCTCAGGAAGACCCAGTACTTC.

This clone was seen just once. The chain uses TRBV30 and TRBJ1-2, with 7 bases identical to TRBD1. This CDR3 comprises 14 residues. V was pared by 2 bases and J by 4 bases, with 7 bases of the junction left unmatched. Germline CDR1 is GTSNPN and CDR2 is SVGIG (reference sequence). This CDR3 reads CAWSFPDRVYGYTF. CDR3 bases: TGTGCCTGGAGTTTCCCCGACAGGGTCTATGGCTACACCTTC.

The V and J genes are TRBV7-9 and TRBJ1-2; D ambiguous. The CDR3 has 13 residues. Germline V gives CDR1 SEHNR, CDR2 FQNEAQ (reference sequence). V lost 1 base, J lost 7 bases, and 10 bases lay in between. In DNA, the CDR3 is TGTGCCAGCAGCTTAGTCGAGGCAGGTGGCTACACCTTC. This translates into CASSLVEAGGYTF.